This record looks at one TCR beta chain sequence and its context. Its target antigen remains unknown. One base away there is no much larger clone; base qualities are not given. This entry belongs to a study of T cell responses to AZD1222 COVID-19 vaccine (dated by TCRdb to the early 2020s). About the investigation overall: TCR sequencing was performed for more than 230 trial participants, of whom some 200 were given two doses of AZD1222 and around 26 were given two doses of MenACWY control vaccine. Trial participants were enrolled by age into subgroups of 18-55, 56-69 and 70-plus years, and about 150, 27 and 61 TCR-sequenced participants, respectively, were included in these subgroups.

In light of the paper, this sample's time point label describes: about 28 days (+/-7) after the second vaccine dose. Because spike-specific TCR depth and breadth did not differ between the two schedules, AZD1222 recipients who got a second dose at roughly 4 weeks were pooled with those who got a second dose at roughly 12 weeks. Samples from vaccinated people were obtained from the UK trials COV001 and COV002, which included a single-blind randomized controlled phase 2/3 trial of AZD1222 (ChAdOx1 nCoV-19) in healthy adults. Trial participant PBMC samples were collected at day 0 and day 28 after the second dose for TCRbeta chain sequencing. Results the study describes overall, beyond this receptor: Participants were mostly white British and included more females than males, and it was suggested by the authors that clonal diversity may have been underestimated. A significant rise in spike-specific TCR breadth and depth was observed after two AZD1222 doses relative to day 0 and relative to MenACWY recipients. In the small 56-69-year group, the increase in depth fell short of significance, most likely because of low power. Reportedly, almost half of the unique spike-specific TCRs recognized epitopes lying outside the regions that are mutated in the B.1.351 and B.1.1.7 variants. Because no day 14 peak-response samples were available, the repertoires could be characterized only after the peak T cell response. Only five or six AZD1222 recipients were SARS-CoV-2 seropositive at baseline, limiting conclusions about previously exposed vaccinees. The whole spike protein was spanned by vaccine-associated CD4 TCRs, and dominant responses were seen in regions 160-218 and 743-854.

The CDR3 regions of human TCRbeta chains were analyzed by immunosequencing. The study's processing was this. TCRs in the repertoires were matched against a reference library of SARS-CoV-2-specific TCRs that had been generated with the MIRA antigen-specificity platform. Breadth meant the fraction of unique TCRs that were SARS-CoV-2-associated, whereas depth meant the fraction of total T cells that were SARS-CoV-2-associated. Using the MIRA data, each spike-specific TCR was assigned both to the spike region to which the TCR was reactive and to a CD4 or CD8 class. Log10-transformed breadth and depth values were compared by one-way ANOVA with Sidak's multiple comparisons tests. The immuneACCESS repertoire file appears here via TCRdb, limited to in-frame rearrangements. These files lack a portion of the clones; in checked studies, under half of the deficit traces to unresolved V genes, and the cause of the others is not known. V and J calls and clone size are those listed in that table; D and trimming were worked out from the DNA. The sample includes about 140,000 clones, with around nine tenths observed a single time. The top ten clones comprise approximately 4.3% of the sample.

The receptor's source is an adult who received the AZD1222 COVID-19 vaccine. The sample in question was peripheral blood, obtained 28 days after the second AZD1222 dose.

The CDR3 reads as follows: CASSPRGGVSNQPQHF. The nucleotide sequence is TGTGCCAGTAGTCCCCGGGGGGGGGTTAGCAATCAGCCCCAGCATTTT. The rearranged chain carries TRBV19 and TRBJ1-5; the D region possibly corresponds to TRBD1 (5 bases align). Via the germline V gene (reference sequence), CDR1 is LNHDA and CDR2 SQIVND. The CDR3 holds 16 amino acids from the cysteine to the phenylalanine. The only DNA kept is the CDR3, 48 bases in frame from the first base. V is clipped by 5 bases and J by 0 bases, and the sequence between their germline boundaries is 14 bases long.